This TCR beta chain was sequenced for a study of blood T cell repertoires in COVID-19. Study overall: T cells, B-cell-depleted T cells, or PBMCs provided the cDNA or gDNA that served as material.

The germline gives CDR1 MGHDK, CDR2 SYGVNS. The CDR3 sequence is 15 residues long. V was trimmed by 0 bases and J by 9 bases, leaving 17 bases between them. Authors' data handling: Amplification with reference gene primers provided the estimates of nucleated cell counts. Sequencing was performed with immunoSEQ multiplex PCR; in TCRdb, only in-frame clones are kept and a portion is missing. For V, J and clone size, that table is used; D and trimming come from the DNA. This table has 300,000 to 400,000 clones, roughly 86% appearing once. Enrollment of patients from Seattle took place during active infection, with longitudinal follow-up.

This receptor was taken from an older woman with COVID-19, enrolled during active disease. The chain recombines TRBV25-1 with TRBJ1-1; TRBD1 is a possible D gene (6 bases). The sample taken for sequencing was peripheral blood. In nucleotides, the CDR3 is TGTGCCAGCAGTGAATATATTACGGCAGGGACAAAAGCTTTCTTT. Its protein is CASSEYITAGTKAFF.